These 9 T cell receptor beta chains came from one sample sequenced in a study of T cells in Graves' hyperthyroidism and ophthalmopathy. RNA transcripts were the template for amplifying TCR beta CDR3 regions. TCR CDR3 underwent first-round RT-PCR with the HTBI primer set. TCRdb passed the multiplex PCR reads through MiXCR, listing each CDR3 protein once. The sample shows approximately 430,000 distinct CDR3 sequences, about 14% of them seen only once. The source material was blood. All receptors derive from a man aged 18 to 29 with Graves' ophthalmopathy.

This clonotype was seen repeatedly, ten times or more. This chain links TRBV20-1 with TRBJ2-1, with 12 bases matching TRBD2. The V and J ends lost 6 bases and 8 bases, in that order; junction bases with no gene match: 8. The V gene's germline CDR1 is DFQATT and CDR2 SNEGSKA (reference sequence). The CDR3 runs 14 residues. The CDR3 spells CSAETSGSGDEQFF. DNA of the CDR3: TGCAGTGCAGAGACTAGCGGGAGCGGAGATGAGCAGTTCTTC.

This clonotype was seen many times. The chain combines TRBV27 with TRBJ2-1; TRBD1 is a possible D gene (6 bases). The CDR3 extends over 14 amino acids. Trimming stripped 3 bases from V and 5 bases from J, with 11 bases between. CDR1 is MNHEY, CDR2 SMNVEV, per germline (reference sequence). CDR3 region: CASSLTGHHNEQFF. The CDR3 nucleotides are TGTGCCAGCAGTTTGACAGGACATCACAATGAGCAGTTCTTC.

The chain has TRBV4-1 and TRBJ1-2; TRBD1 matches at 7 bases. The CDR3 has 16 amino acids. CDR1 MGHRA and CDR2 YSYEKL come from the germline V gene. V was pared by 1 base and J by 1 base, with 6 bases of the junction left unmatched. The CDR3 nucleotides are TGCGCCAGCAGCCAAGGACGCGGGACAGATAACTATGGCTACACCTTC. Its protein product is CASSQGRGTDNYGYTF.

In this sample, this clonotype turned up many times. V and J are TRBV27 and TRBJ1-5; no clear D. The V gene lost 3 bases and the J gene lost 5 bases, with 11 bases spanning the gap. This CDR3 comprises 14 residues. The germline V gene has CDR1 MNHEY and CDR2 SMNVEV (reference sequence). The CDR3 here is CASSLMVGDQPQHF. The CDR3 nucleotides are TGTGCCAGCAGTTTGATGGTTGGGGATCAGCCCCAGCATTTT.

At least ten counts were recorded for this clonotype. This rearrangement joins TRBV11-2 to TRBJ2-3; D might be TRBD1 or TRBD2, each matching 5 bases. The CDR3 has 13 amino acids. Germline values: CDR1 SGHAT, CDR2 FQNNGV. V was shortened by 1 base and J by 5 bases, with 7 bases between the two germline ends. The CDR3 here is CASSLVGVDTQYF. CDR3 in DNA: TGTGCCAGCAGCTTAGTGGGGGTAGATACGCAGTATTTT. Variable domain in full (rest from reference TRBV11-2 and TRBJ2-3): EAGVAQSPRYKIIEKRQSVAFWCNPISGHATLYWYQQILGQGPKLLIQFQNNGVVDDSQLPKDRFSAERLKGVDSTLKIQPAKLEDSAVYLCASSLVGVDTQYFGPGTRLTVL.

This clonotype was observed many times. CDR3 residues: CASTLLVGGQAEAFF. DNA of the CDR3: TGTGCCAGCACCTTACTTGTTGGGGGGCAGGCTGAAGCTTTCTTT. The rearrangement joins TRBV6-1 to TRBJ1-1; TRBD1 might be the D (6 bases). This CDR3 is 15 amino acids long. Germline V gene lookup returns CDR1 MNHNS and CDR2 SASEGT. V was trimmed by 7 bases and J by 6 bases, leaving 21 bases between them.

This clonotype was counted between two and nine times. This chain's CDR3 is CASSYPQGGHYYEQYF. DNA for the CDR3: TGTGCCAGCAGTTACCCTCAGGGGGGGCATTACTACGAGCAGTACTTC. The chain has TRBV12-3 or TRBV12-4 and TRBJ2-7, with D perhaps matching TRBD1 or TRBD2 (7 bases each). V gave up 4 bases and J gave up 3 bases, with 19 bases separating them. The CDR3 loop spans 16 amino acids.

As concerns this clonotype: Being one base from a much bigger clone, this may be a read error. The V and J genes are TRBV6-1 and TRBJ2-7, with D tentatively TRBD2 (6 bases). This CDR3 has 13 residues. The germline gives CDR1 MNHNS, CDR2 SASEGT. Trimming stripped 11 bases from V and 5 bases from J, with 19 bases between. The CDR3 DNA follows: TGTGCCGGCTCACTTCAGGAGCGGGACGAGCAGTACTTC. Translated, it gives CAGSLQERDEQYF.

The rearrangement links TRBV4-1 to TRBJ2-1; D is undetermined. Trimming shortened V by 0 bases and J by 10 bases, and 19 bases separated the two germline ends. The germline V gene encodes CDR1 MGHRA and CDR2 YSYEKL. The CDR3 is 16 residues long. Here the CDR3 DNA reads TGCGCCAGCAGCCAAGATCGATCGCGGTCCGATTTGGAGCAGTTCTTC. As protein: CASSQDRSRSDLEQFF.